The 21 T cell receptor beta chains presented below share a single source sample, sequenced in a study of blood T cells in healthy people across ages. It was with a sample-barcoded 5' primer and a J-beta primer mix that a second PCR of roughly 7 to 12 cycles was run. TCRdb independently ran MiXCR on the 5' RACE reads; one entry per CDR3 protein. The table includes around 790,000 distinct CDR3 sequences, under 45% detected once. Sequencing was performed on blood. Receptor source: a man in his sixties in good health.

The table lists this clonotype with a count of one. The chain has TRBV5-1 and TRBJ1-1; 7 positions match TRBD1. V was clipped by 0 bases and J by 2 bases; unmatched bases: 10. This CDR3 spans 17 amino acids. Germline V lookup: CDR1 SGHRS, CDR2 YFSETQ. DNA for the CDR3: TGCGCCAGCAGCTTGGTCGAGGCAGGGGGTTTCAACACTGAAGCTTTCTTT. Translating it yields CASSLVEAGGFNTEAFF.

The rearrangement uses TRBV29-1 and TRBJ2-1, with TRBD2 matching 11 bases. Looked up from germline, CDR1 is SQVTM and CDR2 is ANQGSEA. Trimming at V came to 4 bases and at J to 7 bases, leaving 9 bases not matched to a gene. The CDR3 has 15 amino acids. CDR3 DNA sequence: TGCAGCGTTGGACTAGCGGGGACTATTGGGAATGAGCAGTTCTTC. Protein product: CSVGLAGTIGNEQFF.

J is TRBJ2-1 and V is TRBV7-2, with 11 bases aligning to TRBD2. CDR3 length equals 16 residues. Germline lookup yields CDR1 SGHTA and CDR2 FQGNSA. V was pared by 3 bases and J by 8 bases, with 9 bases of the junction left unmatched. The CDR3 bases are TGTGCCAGCAGCTTTCATAGCGGGGGGGCCATGGATGAGCAGTTCTTC. Amino acids: CASSFHSGGAMDEQFF.

CDR3 amino acids: CASSLDQGPYNEQFF. CDR3 coding DNA: TGCGCCAGCAGCTTGGATCAGGGACCCTACAATGAGCAGTTCTTC. The rearrangement links TRBV5-1 to TRBJ2-1, with D perhaps TRBD1 or TRBD2 (5 bases each). This CDR3 is 15 amino acids long. V lost 0 bases to trimming and J lost 2 bases, with 9 bases between them. Germline lookup yields CDR1 SGHRS and CDR2 YFSETQ.

The rearrangement uses TRBV4-2 and TRBJ2-1; D possibly corresponds to TRBD2 (6 bases). The CDR3 runs to 15 residues. The germline V gene has CDR1 LGHNA and CDR2 YNFKEQ. The V gene lost 0 bases and the J gene lost 8 bases, with 14 bases spanning the gap. CDR3 amino acids: CASSQEVVREDEQFF. CDR3 nucleotide sequence: TGTGCCAGCAGCCAAGAAGTGGTAAGGGAGGATGAGCAGTTCTTC.

This clonotype was picked up a small number of times. The chain recombines TRBV4-3 with TRBJ2-7; no reliable D call. The J call is uncertain, as TRBJ2-5 better fits the DNA end. Germline V lookup: CDR1 LGHNA, CDR2 YSLEER. CDR3 length: 14 amino acids. CDR3 region: CASSQVLGKETQYF. CDR3 coding DNA: TGCGCCAGCAGCCAAGTTTTGGGGAAGGAGACCCAGTACTTC.

Concerning this clonotype itself: One end of the junction does not line up with germline, which may come from a read error. The V gene is TRBV7-2, the J gene TRBJ2-4, with D perhaps given as TRBD1 or TRBD2 (5 bases each). Looked up from germline, CDR1 is SGHTA and CDR2 is FQGNSA. This CDR3 spans 11 amino acids. CDR3 sequence reads: CTGSGTGDQYF. The CDR3 nucleotides are TGTACCGGCAGCGGAACAGGAGACCAGTACTTC.

The CDR3 nucleotides read TGTGCCAGCAGCCAAGTTAGCGGGGGGCAAGAGACCCAGTTCTTC. This sequence encodes CASSQVSGGQETQFF. The rearrangement uses TRBV14 and TRBJ2-5, with TRBD2 matching over 10 bases. The J call may be faulty, since TRBJ2-1 better matches the DNA end. Germline V gene sequence: CDR1 SGHDN, CDR2 FVKESK. The CDR3 extends over 15 amino acids.

This clonotype appeared a few times. The J gene is TRBJ2-6, the V gene TRBV7-2; D unclear. Germline V gene lookup returns CDR1 SGHTA and CDR2 FQGNSA. CDR3 length: 20 amino acids. V lost 2 bases and J lost 0, with 20 bases in between. The CDR3 DNA reads TGTGCCAGCAGCTTAAGAGGTGGCAGTTATACCGCCTCTGGGGCCAACGTCCTGACTTTC. Translated: CASSLRGGSYTASGANVLTF.

This clonotype was detected a few times. The genes are TRBV20-1 and TRBJ1-2; D unclear. The CDR3 extends over 14 amino acids. Trimming pared 1 base from V and 8 bases from J, leaving 17 bases between. The germline CDR1 and CDR2 sequences are DFQATT and SNEGSKA (reference sequence). DNA of the CDR3: TGCAGTGCTAGAGCAGTTTCTCTTTTTTGGGGCTACACCTTC. This gives the protein CSARAVSLFWGYTF.

This clonotype turned up a few times. The rearrangement uses TRBV20-1 and TRBJ2-7; TRBD2 matches at 12 bases. Germline V gene sequence: CDR1 DFQATT, CDR2 SNEGSKA (reference sequence). The CDR3 has 17 residues. The V segment lost 0 bases and the J segment 0 bases; nucleotides outside the gene matches: 6. CDR3 loop: CSARDRLAGAFSYEQYF. The CDR3, as DNA: TGCAGTGCTAGAGATCGACTAGCGGGGGCCTTCTCCTACGAGCAGTACTTC.

The chain recombines TRBV2 with TRBJ2-7, with TRBD1 as a possible D gene (6 bases). The J call may be wrong; the DNA end is better matched by TRBJ2-5. Germline V gene lookup returns CDR1 SNHLY and CDR2 FYNNEI. The CDR3 length is 12 residues. CDR3 DNA: TGTGCCAGCAACAGGGTAGGAGAGACCCAGTACTTC. It specifies CASNRVGETQYF.

This chain uses TRBV5-1 with TRBJ2-2; D is unresolved. V shed 4 bases and J shed 0 bases, with 10 bases lying between them. Germline V gene data show CDR1 as SGHRS and CDR2 as YFSETQ. The CDR3 extends over 15 amino acids. The CDR3 spells CASSASIANTGELFF. The CDR3 DNA follows: TGCGCCAGCAGCGCATCCATCGCGAACACCGGGGAGCTGTTTTTT.

This clonotype has a handful of counts. The rearrangement links TRBV24-1 to TRBJ2-3; D is ambiguous. The CDR3 covers 14 residues. Trimming removed 2 bases from V and 1 base from J, with 6 bases in between. CDR1 and CDR2 (germline): KGHDR, SFDVKD. The CDR3 DNA reads TGTGCCACCAGTGATTCGGCTCGCACAGATACGCAGTATTTT. Its protein product is CATSDSARTDTQYF.

Comment on this clonotype: At one of its ends the junction is not consistent with the germline gene, which may arise from a read error. The chain employs TRBV20-1 and TRBJ2-1; D is unresolved. The CDR3 loop spans 13 amino acids. Germline V gene data show CDR1 as DFQATT and CDR2 as SNEGSKA (reference sequence). This CDR3 is CSASWISCNEQFF. The CDR3 nucleotides are TGCAGTGCTAGTTGGATTTCCTGCAATGAGCAGTTCTTC.

The J gene is TRBJ2-5, the V gene TRBV13; no firm D call. Germline loops: CDR1 PRHDT, CDR2 FYEKMQ (reference sequence). V lost 5 bases and J 2 bases, leaving 9 bases between the germline ends. The CDR3 is made up of 13 amino acids. The CDR3 reads CASSGSVQETQYF. The CDR3 region has the DNA TGTGCCAGCAGCGGGTCAGTTCAAGAGACCCAGTACTTC. The variable domain in full, completed from reference TRBV13 and TRBJ2-5, reads AAGVIQSPRHLIKEKRETATLKCYPIPRHDTVYWYQQGPGQDPQFLISFYEKMQSDKGSIPDRFSAQQFSDYHSELNMSSLELGDSALYFCASSGSVQETQYFGPGTRLLVL.

This clonotype came up many times. The chain links TRBV29-1 to TRBJ2-7, with 13 bases aligning to TRBD2. The germline V gene has CDR1 SQVTM and CDR2 ANQGSEA. This CDR3 contains 16 residues. V shed 6 bases and J 0 bases; nucleotides not matched to a gene: 8. The CDR3 region is CSVLTSGGKSSYEQYF. The CDR3 nucleotides are TGCAGCGTCCTGACTAGCGGGGGGAAATCCTCCTACGAGCAGTACTTC.

The chain recombines TRBV20-1 with TRBJ1-2; weak D call: TRBD1 (5 bases). The length of the CDR3 is 12 residues. Trimming stripped 5 bases from V and 3 bases from J, with 10 bases between. The V gene's germline CDR1 is DFQATT and CDR2 SNEGSKA (reference sequence). The CDR3 DNA reads as TGCAGTGCTGGGACTCCTGACTATGGCTACACCTTC. The encoded protein is CSAGTPDYGYTF.

In nucleotides, the CDR3 is TGTGCCAGCAGCCAAGTCCCGGGCGCAGAGACCCAGTACTTC. As protein: CASSQVPGAETQYF. J is TRBJ2-5 and V is TRBV3-1, with D unresolved. CDR3 length: 14 amino acids. Germline CDR1 reads LGHDT; CDR2 reads YNNKEL (reference sequence). Trimming took off 1 base at V and 4 bases at J, with 10 bases between the two ends.

This clonotype was counted at least ten times. The V and J genes are TRBV5-1 and TRBJ2-1, with 11 bases fitting TRBD2. J lost 3 bases, V lost 0 bases, and 2 bases had no gene match. The CDR3 totals 16 residues. Germline CDR1 and CDR2: SGHRS and YFSETQ. The CDR3 spells CASSLGTSGRYNEQFF. The CDR3 region has the DNA TGCGCCAGCAGCTTGGGGACTAGCGGGCGCTACAATGAGCAGTTCTTC. Drawing the rest from reference TRBV5-1 and TRBJ2-1, the complete variable domain is KAGVTQTPRYLIKTRGQQVTLSCSPISGHRSVSWYQQTPGQGLQFLFEYFSETQRNKGNFPGRFSGRQFSNSRSEMNVSTLELGDSALYLCASSLGTSGRYNEQFFGPGTRLTVL.

This sequence joins TRBV6-2 or TRBV6-3 and TRBJ2-7, with a tentative D call TRBD1 (5 bases). CDR1 is MNHEY, CDR2 SVGEGT, per germline. V was pared by 5 bases and J by 3 bases, with 17 bases between. The CDR3 sequence is 15 residues long. CDR3 region: CASSGPGPKSYEQYF. In DNA form, the CDR3 reads TGTGCCAGCAGTGGACCAGGGCCTAAAAGCTACGAGCAGTACTTC.